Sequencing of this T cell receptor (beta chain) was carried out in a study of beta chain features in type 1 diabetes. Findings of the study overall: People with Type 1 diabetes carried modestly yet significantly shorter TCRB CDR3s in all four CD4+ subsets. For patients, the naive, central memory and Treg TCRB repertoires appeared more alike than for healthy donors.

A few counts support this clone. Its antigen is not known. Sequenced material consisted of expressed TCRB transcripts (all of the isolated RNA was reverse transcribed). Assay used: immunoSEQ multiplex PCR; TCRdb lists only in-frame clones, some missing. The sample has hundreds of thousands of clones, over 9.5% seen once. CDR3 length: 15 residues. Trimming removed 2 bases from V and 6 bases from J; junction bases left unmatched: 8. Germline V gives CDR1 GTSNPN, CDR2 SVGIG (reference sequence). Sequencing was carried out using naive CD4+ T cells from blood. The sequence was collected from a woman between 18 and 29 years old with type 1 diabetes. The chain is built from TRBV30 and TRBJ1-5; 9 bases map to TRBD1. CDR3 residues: CAWSRTGEWGQPQHF. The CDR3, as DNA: TGTGCCTGGAGTAGGACAGGGGAATGGGGTCAGCCCCAGCATTTT.